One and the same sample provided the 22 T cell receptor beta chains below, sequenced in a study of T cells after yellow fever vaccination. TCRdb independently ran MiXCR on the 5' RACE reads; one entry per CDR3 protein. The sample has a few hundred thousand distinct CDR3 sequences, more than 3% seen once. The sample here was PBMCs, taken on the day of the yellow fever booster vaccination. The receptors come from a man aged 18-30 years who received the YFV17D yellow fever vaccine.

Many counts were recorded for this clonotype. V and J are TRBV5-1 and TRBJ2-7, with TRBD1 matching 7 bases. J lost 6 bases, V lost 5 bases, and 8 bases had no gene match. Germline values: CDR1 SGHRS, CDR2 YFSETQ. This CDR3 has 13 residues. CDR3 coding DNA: TGCGCCAGCAGACAACAGGGGCTGGGCGAGCAGTACTTC. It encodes CASRQQGLGEQYF.

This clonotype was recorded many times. The CDR3 DNA sequence: TGTGCCAGCAGGTCCCCTCCTTCTACCGCTGAAGCTTTCTTT. Its translation is CASRSPPSTAEAFF. The chain couples TRBV12-3 or TRBV12-4 to TRBJ1-1; D not resolved. The CDR3 sequence is 14 residues long. The V end was cut by 6 bases, the J end by 6 bases, with 17 bases between.

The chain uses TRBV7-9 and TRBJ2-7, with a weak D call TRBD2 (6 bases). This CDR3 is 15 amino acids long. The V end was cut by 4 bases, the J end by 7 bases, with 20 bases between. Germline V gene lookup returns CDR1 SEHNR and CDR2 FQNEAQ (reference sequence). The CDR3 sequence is CASSSYRDSGLEQYF. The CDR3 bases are TGTGCCAGCAGCTCATACCGGGACTCTGGCTTGGAGCAGTACTTC. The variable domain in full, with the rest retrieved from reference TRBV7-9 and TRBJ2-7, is DTGVSQNPRHKITKRGQNVTFRCDPISEHNRLYWYRQTLGQGPEFLTYFQNEAQLEKSRLLSDRFSAERPKGSFSTLEIQRTEQGDSAMYLCASSSYRDSGLEQYFGPGTRLTVT.

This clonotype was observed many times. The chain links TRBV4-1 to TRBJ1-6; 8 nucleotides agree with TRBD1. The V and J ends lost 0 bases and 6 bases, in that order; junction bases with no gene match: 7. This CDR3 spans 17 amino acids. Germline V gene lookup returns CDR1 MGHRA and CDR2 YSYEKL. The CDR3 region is CASSQDPPTGVNSPLHF. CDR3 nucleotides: TGCGCCAGCAGCCAAGATCCCCCGACAGGGGTTAATTCACCCCTCCACTTT.

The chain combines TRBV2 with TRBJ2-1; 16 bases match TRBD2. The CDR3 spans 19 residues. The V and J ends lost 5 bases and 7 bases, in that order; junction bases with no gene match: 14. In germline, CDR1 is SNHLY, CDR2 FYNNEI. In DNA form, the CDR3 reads TGTGCCAGCAGTCCTATCTTAGGGACTAGCGGGGGGGTTAGAAATGAGCAGTTCTTC. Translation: CASSPILGTSGGVRNEQFF.

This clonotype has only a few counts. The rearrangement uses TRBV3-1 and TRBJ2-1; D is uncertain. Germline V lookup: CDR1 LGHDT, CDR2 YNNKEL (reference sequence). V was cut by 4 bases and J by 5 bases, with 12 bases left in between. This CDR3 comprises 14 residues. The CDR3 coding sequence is TGTGCCAGCAGCCCGACCTCGGCCCACAATGAGCAGTTCTTC. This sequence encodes CASSPTSAHNEQFF.

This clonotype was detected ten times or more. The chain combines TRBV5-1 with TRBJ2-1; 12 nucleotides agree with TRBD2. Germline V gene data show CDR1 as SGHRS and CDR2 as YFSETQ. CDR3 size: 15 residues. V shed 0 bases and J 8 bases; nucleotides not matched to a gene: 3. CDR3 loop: CASSLGTSGVDEQFF. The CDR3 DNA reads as TGCGCCAGCAGCTTGGGGACTAGCGGGGTGGATGAGCAGTTCTTC. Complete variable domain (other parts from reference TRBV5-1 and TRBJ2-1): KAGVTQTPRYLIKTRGQQVTLSCSPISGHRSVSWYQQTPGQGLQFLFEYFSETQRNKGNFPGRFSGRQFSNSRSEMNVSTLELGDSALYLCASSLGTSGVDEQFFGPGTRLTVL.

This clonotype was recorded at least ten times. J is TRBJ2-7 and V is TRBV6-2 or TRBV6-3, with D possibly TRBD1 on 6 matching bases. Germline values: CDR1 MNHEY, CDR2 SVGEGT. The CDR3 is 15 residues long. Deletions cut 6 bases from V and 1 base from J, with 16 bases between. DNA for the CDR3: TGTGCCAGCAGAACCGACAGGACGCATTCCTACGAGCAGTACGTC. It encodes CASRTDRTHSYEQYV.

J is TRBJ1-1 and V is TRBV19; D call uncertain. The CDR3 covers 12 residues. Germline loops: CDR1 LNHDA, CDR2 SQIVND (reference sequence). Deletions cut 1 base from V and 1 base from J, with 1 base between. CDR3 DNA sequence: TGTGCCAGTAGTATAGGGAACACTGAAGCTTTCTTT. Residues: CASSIGNTEAFF.

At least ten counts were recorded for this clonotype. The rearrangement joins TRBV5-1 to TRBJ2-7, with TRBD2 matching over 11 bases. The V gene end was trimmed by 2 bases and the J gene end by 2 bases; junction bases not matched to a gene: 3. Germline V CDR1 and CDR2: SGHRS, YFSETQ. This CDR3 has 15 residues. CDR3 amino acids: CASSFGSGRAYEQYF. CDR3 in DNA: TGCGCCAGCAGCTTCGGTAGCGGGAGGGCCTACGAGCAGTACTTC.

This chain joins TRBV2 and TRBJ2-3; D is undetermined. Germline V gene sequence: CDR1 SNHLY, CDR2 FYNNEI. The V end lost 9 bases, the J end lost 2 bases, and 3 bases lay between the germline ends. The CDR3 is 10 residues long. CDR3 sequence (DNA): TGTGCCAGGAACACAGATACGCAGTATTTT. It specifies CARNTDTQYF. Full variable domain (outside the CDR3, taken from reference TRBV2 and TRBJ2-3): EPEVTQTPSHQVTQMGQEVILRCVPISNHLYFYWYRQILGQKVEFLVSFYNNEISEKSEIFDDQFSVERPDGSNFTLKIRSTKLEDSAMYFCARNTDTQYFGPGTRLTVL.

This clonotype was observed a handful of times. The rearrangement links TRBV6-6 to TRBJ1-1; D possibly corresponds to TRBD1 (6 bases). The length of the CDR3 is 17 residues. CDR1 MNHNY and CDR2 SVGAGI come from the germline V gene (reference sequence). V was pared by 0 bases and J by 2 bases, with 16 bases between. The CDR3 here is CASSYSKQGEINTEAFF. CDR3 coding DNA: TGTGCCAGCAGTTACTCGAAACAGGGCGAAATAAACACTGAAGCTTTCTTT.

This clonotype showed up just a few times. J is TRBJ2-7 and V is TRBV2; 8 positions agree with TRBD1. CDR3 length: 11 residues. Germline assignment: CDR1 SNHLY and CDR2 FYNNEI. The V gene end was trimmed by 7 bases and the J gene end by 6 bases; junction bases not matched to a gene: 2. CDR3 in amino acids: CASTTGGEQYF. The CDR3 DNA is TGTGCCAGCACTACAGGGGGCGAGCAGTACTTC.

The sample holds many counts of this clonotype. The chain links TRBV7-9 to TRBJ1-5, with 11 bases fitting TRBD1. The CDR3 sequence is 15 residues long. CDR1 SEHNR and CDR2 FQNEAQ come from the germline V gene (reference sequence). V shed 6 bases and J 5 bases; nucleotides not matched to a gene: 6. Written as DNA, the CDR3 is TGTGCCAGCAGTACGGGACAGGGGGTTCATCAGCCCCAGCATTTT. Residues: CASSTGQGVHQPQHF. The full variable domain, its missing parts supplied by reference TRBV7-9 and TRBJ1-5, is DTGVSQNPRHKITKRGQNVTFRCDPISEHNRLYWYRQTLGQGPEFLTYFQNEAQLEKSRLLSDRFSAERPKGSFSTLEIQRTEQGDSAMYLCASSTGQGVHQPQHFGDGTRLSIL.

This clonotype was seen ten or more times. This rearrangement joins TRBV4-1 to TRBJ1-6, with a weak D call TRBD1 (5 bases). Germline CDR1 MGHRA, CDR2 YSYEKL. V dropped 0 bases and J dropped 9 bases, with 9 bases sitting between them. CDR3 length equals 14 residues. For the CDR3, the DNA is TGCGCCAGCAGCCAAGAGGGGGTTAGTTCACCCCTCCACTTT. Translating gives CASSQEGVSSPLHF.

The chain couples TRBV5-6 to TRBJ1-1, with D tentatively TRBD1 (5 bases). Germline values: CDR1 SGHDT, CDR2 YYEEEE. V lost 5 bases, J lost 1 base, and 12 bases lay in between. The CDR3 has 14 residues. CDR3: CASRKGTRNTEAFF. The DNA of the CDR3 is TGTGCCAGCAGAAAGGGGACGCGGAACACTGAAGCTTTCTTT. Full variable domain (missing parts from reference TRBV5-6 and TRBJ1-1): DAGVTQSPTHLIKTRGQQVTLRCSPKSGHDTVSWYQQALGQGPQFIFQYYEEEERQRGNFPDRFSGHQFPNYSSELNVNALLLGDSALYLCASRKGTRNTEAFFGQGTRLTVV.

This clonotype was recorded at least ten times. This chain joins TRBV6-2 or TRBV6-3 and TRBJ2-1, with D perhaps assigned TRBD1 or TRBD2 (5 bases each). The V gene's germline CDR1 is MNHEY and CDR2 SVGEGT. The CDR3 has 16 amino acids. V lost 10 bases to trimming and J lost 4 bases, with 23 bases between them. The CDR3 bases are TGTGCCACCAGCGGAAGGCAGGCCAAGGGGTACAATGAGCAGTTCTTC. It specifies CATSGRQAKGYNEQFF.

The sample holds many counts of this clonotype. This CDR3 is CAWTPPYTDTQYF. In DNA, the CDR3 is TGTGCCTGGACGCCCCCTTACACAGATACGCAGTATTTT. The rearrangement links TRBV30 to TRBJ2-3; unclear D gene. V shed 4 bases and J shed 2 bases, with 10 bases lying between them. CDR3 length: 13 amino acids. CDR1 is GTSNPN and CDR2 is SVGIG in the germline V gene (reference sequence).

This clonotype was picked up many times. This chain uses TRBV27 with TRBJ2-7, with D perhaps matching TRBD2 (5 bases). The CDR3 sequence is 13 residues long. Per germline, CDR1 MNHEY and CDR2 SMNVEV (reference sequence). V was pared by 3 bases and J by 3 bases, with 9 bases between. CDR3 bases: TGTGCCAGCAGTTTTCGGAGCGGCTACGAGCAGTACTTC. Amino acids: CASSFRSGYEQYF.

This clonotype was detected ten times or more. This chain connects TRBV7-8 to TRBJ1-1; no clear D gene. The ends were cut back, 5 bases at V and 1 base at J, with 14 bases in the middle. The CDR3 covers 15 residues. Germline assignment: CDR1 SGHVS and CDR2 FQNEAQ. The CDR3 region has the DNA TGTGCCAGCAGCCCTACCCCCGACGGGAACACTGAAGCTTTCTTT. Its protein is CASSPTPDGNTEAFF.

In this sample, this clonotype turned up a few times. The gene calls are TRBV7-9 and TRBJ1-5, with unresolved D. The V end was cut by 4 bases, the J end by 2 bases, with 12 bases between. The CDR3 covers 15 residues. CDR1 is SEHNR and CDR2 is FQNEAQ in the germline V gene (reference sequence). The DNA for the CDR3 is TGTGCCAGCAGCTCGGGTGGGTGGGGCAATCAGCCCCAGCATTTT. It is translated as CASSSGGWGNQPQHF.

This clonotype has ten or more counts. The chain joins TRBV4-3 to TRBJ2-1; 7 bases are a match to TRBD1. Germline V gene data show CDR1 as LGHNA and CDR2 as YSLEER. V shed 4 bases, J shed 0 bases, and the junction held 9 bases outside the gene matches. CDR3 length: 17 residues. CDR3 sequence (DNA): TGCGCCAGCAGCCGAGTGACAGGGCAAAGCTCCTACAATGAGCAGTTCTTC. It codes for CASSRVTGQSSYNEQFF.